These T cell receptor beta chains were read from a single sample in a study of regulatory T cells in long-lasting Graves disease. In TCRdb, the multiplex PCR reads were re-called with MiXCR into one record per CDR3 protein. The table includes hundreds of thousands of distinct CDR3 sequences, roughly 13% detected once. A further study also used this sample, focusing on T cells in Graves' hyperthyroidism and ophthalmopathy.

The sample here was peripheral blood mononuclear cells (PBMCs), taken at new diagnosis, from a patient treated with antithyroid drugs. The receptor source for this set is a man younger than 40 with Graves disease. CDR3s include the opening cysteine and the closing phenylalanine or tryptophan. The D gene is left open where the match is weak. The size entry is marked missing in some rows and otherwise reads once, few, many or a size class.

clone size	J gene	D gene	V gene	CDR3 protein	CDR3 DNA
many	TRBJ2-1	TRBD2	TRBV6-5	CASSSRLAGVNEQFF	TGTGCCAGCAGTTCCCGACTAGCGGGAGTTAATGAGCAGTTCTTC
many	TRBJ1-1	TRBD1	TRBV10-3	CAIKGDRVSEAFF	TGTGCCATCAAAGGGGACAGGGTGTCTGAAGCTTTCTTT
many	TRBJ2-5	NA	TRBV5-1	CASSLRGPPKETQYF	TGCGCCAGCAGCTTAAGGGGACCTCCCAAGGAGACCCAGTACTTC
NA	TRBJ2-7	TRBD2	TRBV7-9	CASSGLGREGYEQYF	TGTGCCAGCAGCGGGCTTGGACGGGAGGGCTACGAGCAGTACTTC
many	TRBJ2-3	NA	TRBV3-1	CASSRGGNTQYF	TGTGCCAGCAGTCGAGGAGGAAATACGCAGTATTTT
NA	TRBJ2-1	TRBD2	TRBV19	CASSDRLAGGPHEQFF	TGTGCCAGTAGCGACCGACTAGCGGGAGGGCCACATGAGCAGTTCTTC
NA	TRBJ1-2	NA	TRBV5-6	CASSSFDRTANGYTF	TGTGCCAGCAGCTCCTTTGACAGGACGGCAAATGGCTACACCTTC
NA	TRBJ1-6	NA	TRBV27	CASSLPDSGSPLHF	TGTGCCAGCAGTTTGCCCGATTCCGGTTCACCCCTCCACTTT
few	TRBJ1-1	NA	TRBV5-5	CASRRGSETEAFF	TGTGCCAGCAGACGGGGGTCGGAAACTGAAGCTTTCTTT
many	TRBJ2-7	NA	TRBV2	CASRAGILYEQYF	TGTGCCAGCAGGGCGGGGATCCTCTACGAGCAGTACTTC
many	TRBJ1-5	NA	TRBV30	CAWSLPPSIQPQHF	TGTGCCTGGAGTTTGCCGCCGTCTATCCAGCCCCAGCATTTT
NA	TRBJ1-2	NA	TRBV15	CATSRDQQGGGYTF	TGTGCCACCAGCAGAGACCAACAGGGTGGCGGCTACACCTTC
many	TRBJ2-3	TRBD2	TRBV11-2	CASRPPGLAGGIDTQYF	TGTGCCAGCAGACCCCCCGGACTAGCGGGAGGGATAGATACGCAGTATTTT
many	TRBJ2-3	TRBD2	TRBV20-1	CSAPTSGRSTRADTQYF	TGCAGTGCTCCGACTAGCGGGAGGTCCACGAGAGCAGATACGCAGTATTTT